A selection of T cell receptor beta chains follows, all from one sample in a study of CD8 T cells in Susac syndrome. TCRdb analysed the immunoSEQ multiplex PCR reads with MiXCR anew, one entry per CDR3 protein. There are approximately 94,000 distinct CDR3 sequences in the sample; 95% occur only once, and approximately 0.3% lies in the top ten. The sequenced sample was CD8+ T cells from PBMCs. The receptor set was obtained from a human donor with Susac syndrome. Each CDR3 is given with its conserved first and last residue. A D gene is named only where the DNA matches it firmly. A row's size may be missing; if present it is once, few, many or a size class.

cdr3_nt | cdr3_aa | d_call | j_call | clone_size | v_call
TGCAGCGTCAACAAGCGGGGGGGCCCCCCAGATACGCAGTATTTT | CSVNKRGGPPDTQYF | TRBD2 | TRBJ2-3 | NA | TRBV29-1
TGCAGCGTTAACGGGCGGAGCACAGATACGCAGTATTTT | CSVNGRSTDTQYF | NA | TRBJ2-3 | NA | TRBV29-1
TGTGCCAGCAGCTCCTCAGCGGGGGGGTACAATGAGCAGTTCTTC | CASSSSAGGYNEQFF | TRBD2 | TRBJ2-1 | NA | TRBV13
TGTGCCAGTAGTAAGGCAGGGGATCGGTCACCCCTCCACTTT | CASSKAGDRSPLHF | NA | TRBJ1-6 | NA | TRBV19
TGTGCCAGCAGCTCTCCAGAGACCCAGTACTTC | CASSSPETQYF | NA | TRBJ2-5 | NA | TRBV11-2
TGTGCCACCAGCAGTCTACGGGGAACTGGGGCCAACGTCCTGACTTTC | CATSSLRGTGANVLTF | NA | TRBJ2-6 | NA | TRBV15
TGCGCCAGCAGCTACCCTGGACTCGTCAAAAACATTCAGTACTTC | CASSYPGLVKNIQYF | NA | TRBJ2-4 | NA | TRBV4-1
TGTGCCAGCAGCTTGAAAGCGACAGGCCGGTATGGCTACACCTTC | CASSLKATGRYGYTF | NA | TRBJ1-2 | NA | TRBV5-6
TGTGCCAGCAGCACTAAATCCTGGCAGAACAGGGGAACCGGGGAGCTGTTTTTT | CASSTKSWQNRGTGELFF | TRBD1 | TRBJ2-2 | NA | TRBV14
TGTGCCACCAGCAGAGTACAGACCTCCTACGAGCAGTACTTC | CATSRVQTSYEQYF | NA | TRBJ2-7 | NA | TRBV15
TGTGCCAGCTCACCGGACAGGGGGGGCTACGAGCAGTACTTC | CASSPDRGGYEQYF | TRBD1 | TRBJ2-7 | NA | TRBV18
TGCAGTGCTCAGCCGTTCGAGGCTTTCTTT | CSAQPFEAFF | NA | TRBJ1-1 | NA | TRBV20-1
TGTGCCAGCAGTGAGGGAGGGGGGACAGATACGCAGTATTTT | CASSEGGGTDTQYF | NA | TRBJ2-3 | NA | TRBV6-4
TGTGCCAGCAGCCCGGGGGGGCAACGTGGCTACACCTTC | CASSPGGQRGYTF | NA | TRBJ1-2 | NA | TRBV13
TGCAGTGTCACACCGGGACTAGCGTGGAGCTCCTACAATGAGCAGTTCTTC | CSVTPGLAWSSYNEQFF | TRBD2 | TRBJ2-1 | NA | TRBV20-1
TGTGCCAGCAGTCGACCGTCAACTAATGAAAAACTGTTTTTT | CASSRPSTNEKLFF | NA | TRBJ1-4 | NA | TRBV28
TGCAGCGTTGCGGTGCCTGGGGAAGAGACCCAGTACTTC | CSVAVPGEETQYF | NA | TRBJ2-5 | NA | TRBV29-1
TGTGCCAGCACTAAAGACAGGACCCTCTACGAGCAGTACTTC | CASTKDRTLYEQYF | NA | TRBJ2-7 | NA | TRBV12-3/TRBV12-4
TGTGCCAGCAGCCCATGGACAGACCAAGAGACCCAGTACTTC | CASSPWTDQETQYF | NA | TRBJ2-5 | once | TRBV11-2
TGCGCCAGCATGAGGGATTGTGAAAAACTGTTTTTT | CASMRDCEKLFF | NA | TRBJ1-4 | NA | TRBV23-1
TGCGCCAGCAGCTTGGGACCAGGGGAGGATGAAAAACTGTTTTTT | CASSLGPGEDEKLFF | NA | TRBJ1-4 | NA | TRBV5-1
TGTGCCAGCAGGACGGGGGAGACCCAGTACTTC | CASRTGETQYF | NA | TRBJ2-5 | NA | TRBV25-1
TGCGCCAGCAGCTCGGGACCGACTTTGAATTACGAGCAGTACTTC | CASSSGPTLNYEQYF | NA | TRBJ2-7 | NA | TRBV5-1
TGTGCCAGCAGCCAAGCCGGGGAGCTGTTTTTT | CASSQAGELFF | NA | TRBJ2-2 | NA | TRBV3-1
TGTGCCAGCAGTGAAAATAGCGGAACAGGGACATCCTACGAGCAGTACTTC | CASSENSGTGTSYEQYF | NA | TRBJ2-7 | NA | TRBV2
TGCAGTGCTAGAGATCAGGGACAGGGGAATCAGCCCCAGCATTTT | CSARDQGQGNQPQHF | TRBD1 | TRBJ1-5 | NA | TRBV20-1
TGCAGTGCTCCTCGGACTAGCGGGAGGACTTGGGAGCAGTTCTTC | CSAPRTSGRTWEQFF | TRBD2 | TRBJ2-1 | NA | TRBV20-1
TGTGCCAGCAGCCTGCGACGGGATAACACCGGGGAGCTGTTTTTT | CASSLRRDNTGELFF | NA | TRBJ2-2 | NA | TRBV4-2
TGTGCCAGTAAAAGCGGGACAGGGGATCGTTTGACGGCTCGGCAGCTCGATCAGCCCCAGCATTTT | CASKSGTGDRLTARQLDQPQHF | TRBD1 | TRBJ1-5 | NA | TRBV19
TGTGCCACCGCGGGAGGGCAGCTAAATTCACCCCTCCACTTT | CATAGGQLNSPLHF | NA | TRBJ1-6 | NA | TRBV7-9
TGTGCCAGCAGCCCCTGGTCCCGGGCTCATGGCTACACCTTC | CASSPWSRAHGYTF | NA | TRBJ1-2 | NA | TRBV3-1
TGTGCCAGCACCGGGGGGACTCCCGACAATGAGCAGTTCTTC | CASTGGTPDNEQFF | TRBD2 | TRBJ2-1 | NA | TRBV7-9
TGTGCCAGCAGCTTAGGGTTGGACATTTCCTACGAGCAGTACTTC | CASSLGLDISYEQYF | NA | TRBJ2-7 | NA | TRBV7-8
TGTGCCAGCAGTTTCGGGGGGGACGAGCAGTACTTC | CASSFGGDEQYF | TRBD2 | TRBJ2-7 | NA | TRBV12-3/TRBV12-4
TGCAGTGCCCCCGGGGGGAGCAACTATGGCTACACCTTC | CSAPGGSNYGYTF | NA | TRBJ1-2 | NA | TRBV20-1
TGCAGTGCTAGAGCGGTGGCGGGGAGCTCCTACAATGAGCAGTTCTTC | CSARAVAGSSYNEQFF | NA | TRBJ2-1 | NA | TRBV20-1
TGCGCCAGCAGCTCCGAGTTTGGGGTGCGAAATGAGCAGTTCTTC | CASSSEFGVRNEQFF | NA | TRBJ2-1 | once | TRBV4-1
TGTGCTAGTACTCCAGGGAATGAAGCTTTCTTT | CASTPGNEAFF | NA | TRBJ1-1 | NA | TRBV12-5
TGTGCCAGCAGCTTAGCGGGGCCAGCAGATACGCAGTATTTT | CASSLAGPADTQYF | NA | TRBJ2-3 | NA | TRBV7-9
TGTGCCAGCAGTTTGAGGACAGGTTCGTCGGATAGGGATGGCTACACCTTC | CASSLRTGSSDRDGYTF | TRBD1 | TRBJ1-2 | once | TRBV2
TGTGCCAGCAGCCAAGATGATGGTTACACCTACGAGCAGTACTTC | CASSQDDGYTYEQYF | NA | TRBJ2-7 | NA | TRBV14
TGTGCCAGCAGCACAAACCCGGTAGCGGGGGGGCCTAGGAATGAGCAGTTCTTC | CASSTNPVAGGPRNEQFF | TRBD2 | TRBJ2-1 | NA | TRBV7-9
TGTGCCAGTACCGACGGAGTCTACGAGCAGTACTTC | CASTDGVYEQYF | NA | TRBJ2-7 | few | TRBV19
TGTGCCAGCAGCACCGACAGGAATCAGCCCCAGCATTTT | CASSTDRNQPQHF | NA | TRBJ1-5 | NA | TRBV7-3
TGCGCCAGCAGCTTGGAGGGACGCGGCCGGAACACCATATATTTT | CASSLEGRGRNTIYF | NA | TRBJ1-3 | NA | TRBV5-1
TGTGCCAGCAGTTATCCCCCGAACACTGAAGCTTTCTTT | CASSYPPNTEAFF | NA | TRBJ1-1 | NA | TRBV6-2/TRBV6-3
TGTGCCAGCAGCGACGGGACAGAAATGAACACTGAAGCTTTCTTT | CASSDGTEMNTEAFF | TRBD1 | TRBJ1-1 | NA | TRBV9
TGCGCCAGCAGTCTCTCGATCACAGATACGCAGTATTTT | CASSLSITDTQYF | NA | TRBJ2-3 | NA | TRBV23-1
TGTGCCAGCAGAGGGTGCACCTTC | CASRGCTF | NA | TRBJ1-2 | NA | TRBV9